Included here is one TCR beta chain sequence, with context. Its antigen is still unknown. The PCR used 60 Vbeta and 13 Jbeta primers. Assay: immunoSEQ multiplex PCR; the TCRdb copy retains only in-frame clones and omits some. Of 200,000 or so clones in the sample, around four fifths were seen once. This specimen belongs to a study of cytomegalovirus exposure and HLA in healthy donors. General study points: TCR beta sequences reportedly predicted most subjects' HLA-A and HLA-B alleles accurately. Rarity marked most TCR sequences, yet some public TCRs occurred in many donors. Researchers counted approximately 160 TCR beta chains as cytomegalovirus-associated.

Germline CDR1 reads SEHNR; CDR2 reads FQNEAQ (reference sequence). This CDR3 region has 15 residues. Trimming removed 7 bases from V and 7 bases from J, with 19 bases in between. The sample comprised PBMCs. The chain combines TRBV7-9 with TRBJ2-2; possible D gene TRBD1, 6 bases. This clonotype originated in a woman aged 45-65 years in good health and CMV-seropositive. The CDR3 region is CASTLVSQGFGELFF. CDR3 sequence (DNA): TGTGCCAGCACCCTCGTCTCCCAGGGGTTCGGGGAGCTGTTTTTT.